This TCR beta chain was retrieved from a study of identical twins. Overall study results and limits: Modelling underestimated the level of out-of-frame TCR alpha sharing observed in monozygotic twins. The study found excess low generation probability among twin-shared out-of-frame alpha sequences.

Germline CDR1 and CDR2: SGHRS and YFSETQ. CDR3 length equals 16 residues. The V and J ends lost 0 bases and 5 bases, in that order; junction bases with no gene match: 8. TCRdb independently ran MiXCR on the 5' RACE reads; one entry per CDR3 protein. The table includes some 500,000 distinct CDR3 sequences, approximately 15% detected once. This clonotype was seen a handful of times. Its antigen is still unknown. A further study also used this sample, focusing on yellow fever vaccine responses in identical twins. From that study: Twins' T cell vaccine responses reportedly looked partly convergent, partly personalized.

The sample consisted of CD4+ T cells sorted from blood. The rearrangement links TRBV5-1 to TRBJ2-1; TRBD1 agrees at 7 bases. The source is a woman between 18 and 29 years old in good health. Here the CDR3 DNA reads TGCGCCAGCAGCTTGGAAAGGGGGCGGACAGACAATGAGCAGTTCTTC. Translating gives CASSLERGRTDNEQFF.